The 27 T cell receptor beta chains reported below all come from one sample, sequenced in a study of long-term antiretroviral therapy in people with HIV (dated by TCRdb to 2022 to 2024). The immunoSEQ hsTCRB v3.0 assay was used at survey level resolution for TRB variable region sequencing. TCRdb's version of the immuneACCESS table is confined to in-frame rearrangements and falls short of the full clone set. An unresolved V gene accounts for under half of the shortfall where checked; the remainder is of unknown origin. The sample table lists approximately 17,000 clones, around four fifths of them with a count of one. Clones ranked in the top ten supply around 14% of the sample. The sequenced sample was unsorted PBMCs, obtained less than 2.2 years before starting antiretroviral therapy. The receptors here all came from a man aged 30-40 years with HIV.

The chain recombines TRBV11-3 with TRBJ2-5; D might be TRBD1 (5 bases). CDR3 length: 13 residues. The germline gives CDR1 SGHNT, CDR2 YENEEA. V dropped 2 bases and J dropped 5 bases, with 9 bases sitting between them. CDR3 in amino acids: CASSLISGETQYF. For the CDR3, the DNA is TGTGCCAGCAGCTTAATATCAGGGGAGACCCAGTACTTC.

J is TRBJ2-7 and V is TRBV6-5, with a possible D match to TRBD1 (6 bases). Germline-derived CDR1 and CDR2 are MNHEY and SVGAGI. V was cut by 0 bases and J by 4 bases, with 13 bases left in between. CDR3 length: 15 amino acids. CDR3 loop: CASSYSWAGEYEQYF. CDR3 DNA: TGTGCCAGCAGTTACTCCTGGGCAGGGGAGTACGAGCAGTACTTC.

The gene calls are TRBV4-2 and TRBJ2-1, with 9 bases that match TRBD2. CDR1 is LGHNA and CDR2 is YNFKEQ in the germline V gene. The V segment lost 0 bases and the J segment 6 bases; nucleotides outside the gene matches: 12. CDR3 length equals 18 residues. CDR3 loop: CASSQEHQGGGAGNEQFF. CDR3 nucleotides: TGTGCCAGCAGCCAAGAACACCAAGGCGGGGGGGCCGGCAATGAGCAGTTCTTC.

The V gene is TRBV7-2, the J gene TRBJ2-7, with a tentative D call TRBD2 (7 bases). Between the trimmed V and J ends, which lost 3 bases and 3 bases, there was a span of 21 bases. The CDR3 contains 17 residues. Germline V gene sequence: CDR1 SGHTA, CDR2 FQGNSA. The CDR3 sequence: CASSFSGAGTINYEQYF. CDR3 DNA sequence: TGTGCCAGCAGCTTTTCAGGAGCGGGGACAATAAACTACGAGCAGTACTTC.

The chain has TRBV19 and TRBJ2-1; D gene ambiguous. Looked up from germline, CDR1 is LNHDA and CDR2 is SQIVND (reference sequence). This CDR3 is 11 amino acids long. Trimming stripped 4 bases from V and 9 bases from J, with 7 bases between. CDR3 sequence: CASSTGGEQFF. CDR3 nucleotides: TGTGCCAGTAGTACGGGCGGTGAGCAGTTCTTC.

The CDR3 loop reads CASSQPDPRVEGYTF. CDR3 in DNA: TGTGCCAGCAGCCAACCGGACCCCAGGGTCGAGGGCTACACCTTC. V and J are TRBV6-6 and TRBJ1-2, with D maybe TRBD1 (5 bases). Germline V CDR1 and CDR2: MNHNY, SVGAGI (reference sequence). Between the trimmed V and J ends, which lost 6 bases and 8 bases, there was a span of 22 bases. The CDR3 has 15 amino acids.

The V gene is TRBV11-2, the J gene TRBJ1-1, with D tentatively TRBD1 (6 bases). The CDR3 contains 14 residues. The V gene lost 0 bases and the J gene lost 12 bases, with 17 bases spanning the gap. CDR1 is SGHAT and CDR2 is FQNNGV in the germline V gene. The CDR3 coding sequence is TGTGCCAGCAGCTTAGATCGGGGGCAGGAGGTGCCTTTCTTT. Amino acids: CASSLDRGQEVPFF.

The genes are TRBV6-1 and TRBJ2-3, with 7 bases lining up with TRBD2. V was clipped by 0 bases and J by 5 bases; unmatched bases: 5. There are 15 residues in the CDR3. The V gene's germline CDR1 is MNHNS and CDR2 SASEGT. The CDR3 here is CASSEALGGGDTQYF. CDR3 nucleotide sequence: TGTGCCAGCAGTGAAGCGCTTGGGGGGGGAGATACGCAGTATTTT.

The chain links TRBV7-2 to TRBJ2-4; D uncertain. Between the trimmed V and J ends, which lost 1 base and 12 bases, there was a span of 10 bases. The germline CDR1 and CDR2 sequences are SGHTA and FQGNSA. CDR3 size: 12 residues. The CDR3 region is CASSLDVRDQYF. The DNA for the CDR3 is TGTGCCAGCAGCTTAGATGTACGCGATCAGTACTTC.

The chain couples TRBV30 to TRBJ1-1, with D unclear. Germline assignment: CDR1 GTSNPN and CDR2 SVGIG (reference sequence). Trimming cost V 0 bases and J 5 bases, with 13 bases left between them. The CDR3 has 14 amino acids. The CDR3 region has the DNA TGTGCCTGGAGTGTCGGAGGGTCCCCAACTGAAGCTTTCTTT. Residues: CAWSVGGSPTEAFF.

The CDR3 reads CASSQAGDRASYEQYF. CDR3 bases: TGCGCCAGCAGCCAAGCAGGTGACAGGGCCTCCTACGAGCAGTACTTC. V gene TRBV4-1 combines with J gene TRBJ2-7; 7 nucleotides match TRBD1. The trim removed 1 base at V and 0 bases at J, leaving 6 bases unmatched. Per the germline V gene, CDR1 is MGHRA and CDR2 is YSYEKL. The CDR3 has 16 residues.

V and J are TRBV19 and TRBJ1-3, with D maybe TRBD1 (6 bases). Germline lookup yields CDR1 LNHDA and CDR2 SQIVND (reference sequence). CDR3 length: 16 residues. Trimming stripped 8 bases from V and 0 bases from J, with 17 bases between. The CDR3 DNA reads TGTGCCAGTCATTTACAGGGCACCACCTCTGGAAACACCATATATTTT. Residues: CASHLQGTTSGNTIYF.

The chain uses TRBV6-1 and TRBJ1-2; D call uncertain. The CDR3 covers 11 residues. Germline CDR1 and CDR2: MNHNS and SASEGT. With 9 bases removed from V and 5 bases from J, the gap between germline ends came to 10 bases. The CDR3 DNA is TGTGCCAGTACGGAGTATTATGGCTACACCTTC. This encodes CASTEYYGYTF.

This clone came up a few times. V usage is TRBV19 and J usage is TRBJ2-7; D may be TRBD1 or TRBD2 (6 bases each). Trimming took 6 bases from V and 4 from J, leaving 13 bases between them. CDR1 is LNHDA and CDR2 is SQIVND in the germline V gene (reference sequence). The CDR3 spans 13 residues. The CDR3 DNA reads as TGTGCCAGTAGGTTGGGGGGCGATTACGAGCAGTACTTC. Its protein is CASRLGGDYEQYF. Drawing the rest from reference TRBV19 and TRBJ2-7, the complete variable domain is DGGITQSPKYLFRKEGQNVTLSCEQNLNHDAMYWYRQDPGQGLRLIYYSQIVNDFQKGDIAEGYSVSREKKESFPLTVTSAQKNPTAFYLCASRLGGDYEQYFGPGTRLTVT.

The chain couples TRBV7-9 to TRBJ2-7, with D tentatively TRBD2 (6 bases). V was cut by 5 bases and J by 2 bases, with 13 bases left in between. The V gene's germline CDR1 is SEHNR and CDR2 FQNEAQ (reference sequence). CDR3 size: 14 residues. For the CDR3, the DNA is TGTGCCAGCAGCCTGGGGGGTGTGGCCTACGAGCAGTACTTC. It yields the protein CASSLGGVAYEQYF. Looking up the rest from reference TRBV7-9 and TRBJ2-7 gives the full variable domain: DTGVSQNPRHKITKRGQNVTFRCDPISEHNRLYWYRQTLGQGPEFLTYFQNEAQLEKSRLLSDRFSAERPKGSFSTLEIQRTEQGDSAMYLCASSLGGVAYEQYFGPGTRLTVT.

This chain connects TRBV18 to TRBJ1-1, with TRBD1 matching 9 bases. J gave up 6 bases and V 3 bases, and 8 bases lay outside the gene matches. Germline V gene sequence: CDR1 KGHSH, CDR2 LQKENI. This CDR3 region has 15 residues. CDR3 DNA: TGTGCCAGCTCACCGCTCCTGACAGGGGGGTCTGAAGCTTTCTTT. Translated, it gives CASSPLLTGGSEAFF. The variable domain in full, with the rest retrieved from reference TRBV18 and TRBJ1-1, is NAGVMQNPRHLVRRRGQEARLRCSPMKGHSHVYWYRQLPEEGLKFMVYLQKENIIDESGMPKERFSAEFPKEGPSILRIQQVVRGDSAAYFCASSPLLTGGSEAFFGQGTRLTVV.

This clone was detected only a few times. The chain carries TRBV7-9 and TRBJ2-3, with 8 bases matching TRBD2. The CDR3 is 13 amino acids. V shed 9 bases, J shed 4 bases, and the junction held 6 bases outside the gene matches. Germline V gene data show CDR1 as SEHNR and CDR2 as FQNEAQ (reference sequence). The CDR3 DNA reads TGTGCCAGTCGGACTAGCCTCCCAGATACGCAGTATTTT. Translating it yields CASRTSLPDTQYF.

V usage is TRBV6-6 and J usage is TRBJ1-3, with D perhaps matching TRBD1 (6 bases). CDR1 MNHNY and CDR2 SVGAGI come from the germline V gene (reference sequence). The CDR3 covers 13 residues. V was trimmed by 10 bases and J by 4 bases, leaving 14 bases between them. The CDR3 bases are TGTGCCATACAGGGCGGTTGGGGAAACACCATATATTTT. Amino acid sequence: CAIQGGWGNTIYF.

This rearrangement joins TRBV9 to TRBJ1-4, with D possibly matching TRBD1 (6 bases). This CDR3 comprises 16 residues. Germline V gene lookup returns CDR1 SGDLS and CDR2 YYNGEE. Between the trimmed V and J ends, which lost 4 bases and 5 bases, there was a span of 18 bases. CDR3 sequence: CASSPHRGQGNEKLFF. As DNA, the CDR3 is TGTGCCAGCAGCCCCCATCGGGGGCAGGGCAATGAAAAACTGTTTTTT.

This chain joins TRBV7-9 and TRBJ1-2, with D hard to call. V lost 6 bases to trimming and J lost 2 bases, with 10 bases between them. Germline V gene sequence: CDR1 SEHNR, CDR2 FQNEAQ (reference sequence). The CDR3 totals 13 residues. The CDR3 nucleotides read TGTGCCAGCAGTTTATCCCAGAACTATGGCTACACCTTC. Its translation is CASSLSQNYGYTF.

The chain carries TRBV6-5 and TRBJ2-7; 8 nucleotides agree with TRBD1. Germline loops: CDR1 MNHEY, CDR2 SVGAGI. There are 13 residues in the CDR3. J was trimmed by 3 bases and V by 7 bases; bases with no gene match: 5. CDR3 DNA: TGTGCCAGCAAGGGACAGGCGAACTACGAGCAGTACTTC. Translated, it gives CASKGQANYEQYF.

This rearrangement joins TRBV6-1 to TRBJ1-5; D is undetermined. The CDR3 consists of 13 residues. The germline V gene encodes CDR1 MNHNS and CDR2 SASEGT. Trimming stripped 1 base from V and 4 bases from J, with 5 bases between. The CDR3: CASSEVLNQPQHF. The DNA of the CDR3 is TGTGCCAGCAGTGAAGTGTTGAATCAGCCCCAGCATTTT.

V is TRBV19 and J is TRBJ1-2; a weak D match, TRBD1 (5 bases). The CDR3 length is 12 residues. V lost 1 base, J lost 7 bases, and 7 bases lay in between. The germline CDR1 and CDR2 sequences are LNHDA and SQIVND (reference sequence). The CDR3 sequence is CASSIVGGGYTF. CDR3 in DNA: TGTGCCAGTAGTATAGTTGGGGGTGGCTACACCTTC.

This sequence joins TRBV5-5 and TRBJ1-1, with D possibly matching TRBD1 (5 bases). Trimming removed 2 bases from V and 3 bases from J, with 14 bases in between. The CDR3 extends over 15 amino acids. Germline V gene lookup returns CDR1 SGHKS and CDR2 YYEKEE (reference sequence). The CDR3 bases are TGTGCCAGCAGCTTCCCCCAGGGATGGGACACTGAAGCTTTCTTT. This codes for CASSFPQGWDTEAFF.

The chain uses TRBV5-1 and TRBJ2-7; 10 bases line up with TRBD2. Germline V CDR1 and CDR2: SGHRS, YFSETQ. The CDR3 length is 15 residues. The junction had 6 bases not matched to a gene; V was cut back by 4 bases and J by 2 bases. CDR3 in amino acids: CASSITSGVTYEQYF. The CDR3 region has the DNA TGCGCCAGCAGCATAACTAGCGGGGTCACCTACGAGCAGTACTTC. Filled out from reference TRBV5-1 and TRBJ2-7, the complete variable domain reads KAGVTQTPRYLIKTRGQQVTLSCSPISGHRSVSWYQQTPGQGLQFLFEYFSETQRNKGNFPGRFSGRQFSNSRSEMNVSTLELGDSALYLCASSITSGVTYEQYFGPGTRLTVT.

The chain uses TRBV7-3 and TRBJ2-3; D might be TRBD1 (6 bases). CDR1 is SGHTA and CDR2 is FQGTGA in the germline V gene. The ends were cut back, 4 bases at V and 2 bases at J, with 16 bases in the middle. The CDR3 length is 16 residues. The CDR3 sequence is CASSSLEKGDTDTQYF. The CDR3 DNA follows: TGTGCCAGCAGCTCCCTTGAGAAGGGGGACACAGATACGCAGTATTTT.

This clone was seen a few times. The chain combines TRBV27 with TRBJ2-1; D may be TRBD2 (5 bases). The CDR3 extends over 14 amino acids. Trimming stripped 2 bases from V and 6 bases from J, with 11 bases between. Germline-derived CDR1 and CDR2 are MNHEY and SMNVEV (reference sequence). The CDR3 is CASSLMASSNEQFF. The DNA for the CDR3 is TGTGCCAGCAGTTTAATGGCTAGCAGCAATGAGCAGTTCTTC.